Listed below are T cell receptor beta chains from one sample, sequenced in a study of T cell clusters in autoimmune cytopenias. For each CDR3 protein, TCRdb gives one entry from its re-call of the multiplex PCR reads, without DNA. This repertoire comprises fewer than 3,000 distinct CDR3 sequences; its ten largest clones make up roughly a tenth. The specimen was peripheral blood. Receptors were obtained from a human donor with an autoimmune cytopenia or autoimmune hepatitis (not recorded which). The CDR3 runs from the conserved cysteine through the conserved F or W. The size field reads once, few, many, or a class for an expanded clone.

v_gene,abundance,j_gene,CDR3aa
TRBV5-1,medium-sized,TRBJ2-1,CASRTGGGYNEQFF
TRBV6-6,medium-sized,TRBJ1-1,CASSQIARAAEAFF
TRBV29-1,large,TRBJ2-3,CSVDGVGGADTQYF
TRBV15,medium-sized,TRBJ1-2,CATSRDQGFGYGYTF
TRBV5-6,medium-sized,TRBJ2-1,CASRLLAGLAYNEQFF
TRBV12-3/TRBV12-4,medium-sized,TRBJ2-2,CASSLDHANTGELFF
TRBV12-3/TRBV12-4,medium-sized,TRBJ1-6,CASSRRSNNSPLHF
TRBV5-6,medium-sized,TRBJ1-3,CASSLMGNTIYF
TRBV12-3/TRBV12-4,medium-sized,TRBJ2-7,CASSLDKGYEQYF
TRBV10-3,medium-sized,TRBJ2-5,CAISEGTGGKETQYF
TRBV19,medium-sized,TRBJ2-3,CASSDGGSTDTQYF
TRBV10-3,medium-sized,TRBJ1-1,CASRDAIEAFF
TRBV6-5,medium-sized,TRBJ2-2,CASTGTANTGELFF
TRBV6-5,medium-sized,TRBJ1-1,CASSYGAGVRAEAFF
TRBV6-5,medium-sized,TRBJ1-1,CASSQDSGTEAFF
TRBV7-2,medium-sized,TRBJ2-3,CASSLGTGTDTQYF
TRBV13,medium-sized,TRBJ1-2,CASSLRGTGGFYGYTF
TRBV19,medium-sized,TRBJ1-1,CASGTGLNTEAFF
TRBV19,large,TRBJ2-5,CASGAPTFRGRETQYF
TRBV4-3,medium-sized,TRBJ1-2,CASQPQQGYGYTF
TRBV19,medium-sized,TRBJ2-7,CASSRQGANEQYF
TRBV6-5,medium-sized,TRBJ1-5,CASSLDRDANQPQHF
TRBV27,medium-sized,TRBJ2-1,CASSSQTGYNEQFF
TRBV19,medium-sized,TRBJ2-5,CASSSRAGGETQYF
TRBV6-5,medium-sized,TRBJ2-2,CASSYRDGLSGELFF
TRBV27,medium-sized,TRBJ2-5,CASSFGERETQYF
TRBV18,medium-sized,TRBJ1-2,CASSPYGTGLGYTF
TRBV6-5,medium-sized,TRBJ2-1,CASSYLAQGNEQFF
TRBV6-5,medium-sized,TRBJ1-5,CASSSQGTRNQPQHF
TRBV11-1,medium-sized,TRBJ2-7,CASSLEEHTYEQYF
TRBV6-5,medium-sized,TRBJ1-6,CASSEDFALGSSYNSPLHF
TRBV6-5,medium-sized,TRBJ1-1,CASVLHGASNTEAFF
TRBV18,medium-sized,TRBJ1-5,CASSPETGGDQPQHF
TRBV19,medium-sized,TRBJ2-7,CASSFDGYKQYF
TRBV19,medium-sized,TRBJ2-6,CASSMLSSGANVLTF
TRBV6-1,medium-sized,TRBJ2-7,CASSLPGRSYEQYF
TRBV19,medium-sized,TRBJ2-7,CASKSPPGQGSYEQYF
TRBV19,medium-sized,TRBJ2-2,CASSMAASGTNTGELFF
TRBV29-1,medium-sized,TRBJ2-7,CSVEDRGPQGAGYEQYF
TRBV19,medium-sized,TRBJ2-1,CASRNTGLGVVEQFF
TRBV11-1,medium-sized,TRBJ1-6,CASSSGTWDNSPLHF
TRBV7-6,medium-sized,TRBJ1-4,CASSRRDRGFEKLFF
TRBV14,medium-sized,TRBJ2-1,CASSPPGGGNEQFF
TRBV27,medium-sized,TRBJ2-3,CASRGLALGPDTQYF
TRBV5-6,medium-sized,TRBJ2-7,CASSSRGDEQYF
TRBV19,medium-sized,TRBJ2-2,CASSMRGSNTGELFF
TRBV12-3/TRBV12-4,medium-sized,TRBJ2-1,CASSHGLNEQFF
TRBV27,medium-sized,TRBJ2-7,CASSNHRGLEAYEQYF
TRBV19,medium-sized,TRBJ2-5,CASSIDRTGLRETQYF
TRBV19,medium-sized,TRBJ1-5,CASSPEQGGQPQHF
TRBV29-1,large,TRBJ1-2,CSGGTGGYGYTF
TRBV20-1,medium-sized,TRBJ2-3,CSARDGTSANTQYF
TRBV29-1,large,TRBJ2-3,CSAGIMDRTDTQYF